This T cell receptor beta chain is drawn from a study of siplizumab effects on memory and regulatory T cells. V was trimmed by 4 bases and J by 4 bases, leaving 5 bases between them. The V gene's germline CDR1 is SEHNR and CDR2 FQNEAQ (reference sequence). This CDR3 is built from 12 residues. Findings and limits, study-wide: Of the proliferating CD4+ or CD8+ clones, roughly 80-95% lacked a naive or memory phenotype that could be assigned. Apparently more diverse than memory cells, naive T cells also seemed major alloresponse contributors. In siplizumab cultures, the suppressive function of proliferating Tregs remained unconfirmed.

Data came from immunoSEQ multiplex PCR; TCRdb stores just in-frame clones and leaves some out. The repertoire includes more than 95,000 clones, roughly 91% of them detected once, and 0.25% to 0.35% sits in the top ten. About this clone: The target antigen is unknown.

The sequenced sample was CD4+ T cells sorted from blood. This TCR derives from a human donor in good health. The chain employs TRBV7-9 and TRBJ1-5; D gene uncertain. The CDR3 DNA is TGTGCCAGCAGCTCCAATAATCAGCCCCAGCATTTT. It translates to CASSSNNQPQHF. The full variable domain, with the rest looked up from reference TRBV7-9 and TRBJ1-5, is DTGVSQNPRHKITKRGQNVTFRCDPISEHNRLYWYRQTLGQGPEFLTYFQNEAQLEKSRLLSDRFSAERPKGSFSTLEIQRTEQGDSAMYLCASSSNNQPQHFGDGTRLSIL.